This paragraph reports one TCR beta chain. This entry is derived from a study of cytomegalovirus exposure and HLA in healthy donors. The PCR made use of 60 Vbeta and 13 Jbeta primers. Clones were sequenced by immunoSEQ multiplex PCR, and TCRdb holds only the in-frame ones, with some missing. In the table there are some 150,000 clones, approximately 64% of which are singletons. Trimming at V came to 0 bases and at J to 7 bases, leaving 6 bases not matched to a gene. The length of the CDR3 is 15 residues. Germline CDR1 is LGHNA and CDR2 is YSLEER. The source of this sequence is a woman in her forties in good health and CMV-seronegative. The chain combines TRBV4-3 with TRBJ1-5; 7 nucleotides match TRBD1. Sample: PBMCs. This CDR3 is CASSQEQGRGQPQHF. Here the CDR3 DNA reads TGCGCCAGCAGCCAAGAACAGGGGAGAGGGCAGCCCCAGCATTTT.